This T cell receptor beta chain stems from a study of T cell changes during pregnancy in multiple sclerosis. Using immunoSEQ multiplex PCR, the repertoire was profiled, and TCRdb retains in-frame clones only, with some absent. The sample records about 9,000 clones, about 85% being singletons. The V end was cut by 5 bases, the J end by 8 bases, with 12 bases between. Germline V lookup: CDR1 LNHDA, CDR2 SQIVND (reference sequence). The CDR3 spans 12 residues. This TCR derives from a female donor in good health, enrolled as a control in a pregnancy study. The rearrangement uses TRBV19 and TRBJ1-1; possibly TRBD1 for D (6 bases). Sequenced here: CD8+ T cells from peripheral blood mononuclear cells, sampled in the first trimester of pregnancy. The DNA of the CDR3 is TGTGCCAGTAGTCCCAGGGGAGGGGAAGCTTTCTTT. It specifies CASSPRGGEAFF. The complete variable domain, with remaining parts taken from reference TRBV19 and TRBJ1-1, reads DGGITQSPKYLFRKEGQNVTLSCEQNLNHDAMYWYRQDPGQGLRLIYYSQIVNDFQKGDIAEGYSVSREKKESFPLTVTSAQKNPTAFYLCASSPRGGEAFFGQGTRLTVV.